This T cell receptor (beta chain) was captured in a study of T cells in Graves' hyperthyroidism and ophthalmopathy. Across the whole study: Pretreatment peripheral blood was obtained at initial diagnosis.

The CDR3 runs to 14 residues. Trimming left V 5 bases short and J 0 bases short, with 7 bases between. Per the germline V gene, CDR1 is LGHDT and CDR2 is YNNKEL (reference sequence). Whole-study results and caveats: Most clonotypes expanded in thyroid above 0.001 were likewise present in blood.

This clonotype was detected a few times. Its matching antigen is unknown. Uncontrolled infection, other autoimmune disease, pregnancy or lactation led to exclusion. Amplification of TCR beta CDR3 regions was performed using RNA transcripts as template. The primer set for the first-round RT-PCR of the TCR CDR3 was HTBI. TCRdb re-analysed the multiplex PCR reads in MiXCR, keeping a single row per CDR3 protein. The profile shows over 650,000 distinct CDR3 sequences, 15% to 20% of them singletons. Sequences were obtained from blood. The source is a man between 18 and 35 years old with Graves' hyperthyroidism. This rearrangement joins TRBV3-1 to TRBJ1-4; TRBD1 is a possible D gene (6 bases). This CDR3 is CASSRQATNEKLFF. In DNA form, the CDR3 reads TGTGCCAGCAGCAGACAGGCAACTAATGAAAAACTGTTTTTT.